Each of the 26 T cell receptor beta chains below was sequenced from the same sample in a study of CD8 T cells in ankylosing spondylitis. Antigen specificity for these receptors is unknown. TCRdb processed the 5' RACE reads anew with MiXCR; each CDR3 protein has one entry. The sample records more than 300,000 distinct CDR3 sequences, roughly 8% being singletons. Study-wide results and limits: The study identified a TCR beta motif of roughly eight highly homologous variants that appeared characteristic of ankylosing spondylitis blood.

The sample comprised blood, either unsorted or a sorted T cell fraction (not recorded which). The receptors stem from a male donor with ankylosing spondylitis.

The chain couples TRBV12-3 or TRBV12-4 to TRBJ2-7; 8 nucleotides agree with TRBD2. V shed 5 bases, J shed 4 bases, and the junction held 13 bases outside the gene matches. The CDR3 spans 16 residues. CDR3 amino acids: CASSGLASESLYEQYF. CDR3 DNA: TGTGCCAGCAGTGGACTAGCCTCCGAGAGCCTATACGAGCAGTACTTC.

This clonotype has just a few counts. V is TRBV6-1 and J is TRBJ1-3, with unresolved D. Germline V lookup: CDR1 MNHNS, CDR2 SASEGT. V was clipped by 6 bases and J by 0 bases, with 9 bases between them. There are 14 residues in the CDR3. As DNA, the CDR3 is TGTGCCAGCAGCGAAAACCTCTCTGGAAACACCATATATTTT. Encoded protein: CASSENLSGNTIYF.

This sequence joins TRBV20-1 and TRBJ2-3, with 7 bases identical to TRBD2. CDR3 length equals 16 residues. The germline gives CDR1 DFQATT, CDR2 SNEGSKA (reference sequence). The CDR3 DNA is TGCAGCCTCGTCTCTACGGCTAGCGGAATCACAGATACGCAGTATTTT. Translation gives CSLVSTASGITDTQYF.

This clonotype was detected only a few times. The chain links TRBV29-1 to TRBJ1-1; 11 bases are a match to TRBD1. The ends lost 5 bases at V and 5 bases at J; junction bases unmatched: 7. The CDR3 length is 14 residues. The germline CDR1 and CDR2 sequences are SQVTM and ANQGSEA. The CDR3 is CSVQWTGGWTEAFF. In DNA, the CDR3 is TGCAGCGTTCAATGGACAGGGGGCTGGACTGAAGCTTTCTTT.

This clonotype was seen at least ten times. The V gene is TRBV4-3, the J gene TRBJ1-5; D gene uncertain. The CDR3 length is 13 residues. Germline CDR1 and CDR2: LGHNA and YSLEER. The V end lost 2 bases, the J end lost 4 bases, and 6 bases lay between the germline ends. The CDR3 sequence is CASSQQANQPQHF. DNA for the CDR3: TGCGCCAGCAGCCAACAGGCTAATCAGCCCCAGCATTTT.

The chain joins TRBV6-1 to TRBJ1-5; 7 bases match TRBD1. This CDR3 comprises 14 residues. Germline V gives CDR1 MNHNS, CDR2 SASEGT. V was clipped by 5 bases and J by 3 bases; unmatched bases: 4. CDR3 DNA sequence: TGTGCCAGCAGTCTCAGGGGGTTCAATCAGCCCCAGCATTTT. Its translation is CASSLRGFNQPQHF.

The CDR3 nucleotides read TGTGCCAGCAGCTTAGTGGGGGGATTTCAGCCCCAGCATTTT. Protein sequence: CASSLVGGFQPQHF. The chain carries TRBV11-2 and TRBJ1-5; TRBD1 might be the D (5 bases). Between the trimmed V and J ends, which lost 1 base and 6 bases, there was a span of 10 bases. CDR3 size: 14 residues. Germline V lookup: CDR1 SGHAT, CDR2 FQNNGV.

Comment on this clonotype: This may be a read error, as it is one base from a much larger clone. The chain links TRBV28 to TRBJ1-2; no clear D. CDR3 length: 11 residues. Per germline, CDR1 MDHEN and CDR2 SYDVKM. With 6 bases removed from V and 7 bases from J, the gap between germline ends came to 9 bases. Written as DNA, the CDR3 is TGTGCCAGCAGCGGGCTTGTTGGCTACACCTTC. Translated: CASSGLVGYTF.

This clonotype has just a few counts. The V and J genes are TRBV5-1 and TRBJ2-5; D may be TRBD1 (6 bases). V shed 2 bases and J shed 5 bases, with 10 bases lying between them. Germline V CDR1 and CDR2: SGHRS, YFSETQ. The CDR3 is made up of 13 amino acids. CDR3 protein: CASSFDRRETQYF. The CDR3 DNA reads as TGCGCCAGCAGCTTCGACAGGCGGGAGACCCAGTACTTC.

This clonotype has at least ten counts. The chain uses TRBV4-1 and TRBJ2-1; no clear D gene. The CDR3 contains 13 residues. With 0 bases removed from V and 14 bases from J, the gap between germline ends came to 14 bases. Per the germline V gene, CDR1 is MGHRA and CDR2 is YSYEKL. Here the CDR3 reads CASSQDGVRLEFF. The CDR3, as DNA: TGCGCCAGCAGCCAAGATGGGGTAAGATTGGAGTTCTTC.

The rearrangement links TRBV5-1 to TRBJ2-5; D is unresolved. The germline CDR1 and CDR2 sequences are SGHRS and YFSETQ. V lost 0 bases and J 4 bases, leaving 13 bases between the germline ends. The CDR3 sequence is 15 residues long. The CDR3 nucleotides read TGCGCCAGCAGCTTGGCGCCGGGCACGCGAGAGACCCAGTACTTC. As protein: CASSLAPGTRETQYF.

The sample holds many counts of this clonotype. The CDR3 here is CASSLAMRRLAGGYSEQFF. The CDR3, as DNA: TGTGCCAGCAGCTTAGCGATGAGAAGACTAGCGGGGGGATATAGTGAGCAGTTCTTC. The J gene is TRBJ2-1, the V gene TRBV11-1; TRBD2 aligns across 13 bases. In germline, CDR1 is SGHAT, CDR2 FQDESV (reference sequence). The CDR3 is 19 residues long. V was clipped by 0 bases and J by 9 bases; unmatched bases: 14.

This clonotype was recorded at least ten times. The genes are TRBV5-1 and TRBJ1-3; possibly TRBD1 for D (6 bases). Germline loops: CDR1 SGHRS, CDR2 YFSETQ. V lost 4 bases and J lost 0, with 14 bases in between. The CDR3 has 16 residues. The CDR3 region has the DNA TGCGCCAGCAGCCCCAGGGGCGACCCCTCTGGAAACACCATATATTTT. Protein sequence: CASSPRGDPSGNTIYF.

This chain uses TRBV9 with TRBJ1-4; 9 bases fit TRBD1. Germline lookup yields CDR1 SGDLS and CDR2 YYNGEE. CDR3 size: 15 residues. Trimming cost V 4 bases and J 8 bases; bases outside gene matches: 9. The CDR3 DNA sequence: TGTGCCAGCAGCCCCCGGACAGGGGCGGGCGAAAAACTGTTTTTT. Translation gives CASSPRTGAGEKLFF.

The gene calls are TRBV4-1 and TRBJ1-6, with 7 nucleotides matching TRBD1. The CDR3 consists of 14 residues. J lost 9 bases, V lost 0 bases, and 2 bases had no gene match. The germline gives CDR1 MGHRA, CDR2 YSYEKL. CDR3 loop: CASSQDDRVSPLHF. CDR3 DNA: TGCGCCAGCAGCCAAGACGACAGGGTTTCACCCCTCCACTTT.

The rearrangement links TRBV28 to TRBJ2-7; D unresolved. Trimming removed 2 bases at V and 2 bases at J, with 13 bases between. CDR1 MDHEN and CDR2 SYDVKM come from the germline V gene. The CDR3 runs 15 residues. The CDR3 reads CASSLGILSPYEQYF. In DNA, the CDR3 is TGTGCCAGCAGTTTAGGCATCCTTTCCCCCTACGAGCAGTACTTC.

This clonotype was detected only a few times. This sequence joins TRBV11-3 and TRBJ1-4; TRBD1 matches at 7 bases. V was clipped by 5 bases and J by 5 bases; unmatched bases: 8. The CDR3 spans 15 residues. Germline lookup yields CDR1 SGHNT and CDR2 YENEEA. The CDR3 nucleotides read TGTGCCAGCAGCGGAGCCAGGGGGGTGAATGAAAAACTGTTTTTT. Its translation is CASSGARGVNEKLFF.

The rearrangement uses TRBV11-1 and TRBJ2-6; the D gene is possibly TRBD2 (6 bases). The V end lost 4 bases, the J end lost 0 bases, and 16 bases lay between the germline ends. Per the germline V gene, CDR1 is SGHAT and CDR2 is FQDESV (reference sequence). There are 18 residues in the CDR3. CDR3 coding DNA: TGTGCCAGCAGCTCGACCTTGATGGGGGGCTCTGGGGCCAACGTCCTGACTTTC. Protein: CASSSTLMGGSGANVLTF.

In this sample, this clonotype turned up many times. The chain joins TRBV7-2 to TRBJ2-1; possible D gene TRBD2, 5 bases. The CDR3 is 15 residues long. Germline-derived CDR1 and CDR2 are SGHTA and FQGNSA. V lost 7 bases and J 0 bases, leaving 13 bases between the germline ends. Here the CDR3 DNA reads TGTGCCAGCATTATGGACTTGAGCTCCTACAATGAGCAGTTCTTC. Its protein product is CASIMDLSSYNEQFF.

This clonotype occurred many times. V is TRBV28 and J is TRBJ2-6; 7 nucleotides agree with TRBD2. V lost 5 bases and J lost 4; bases outside the gene matches: 5. CDR3 size: 15 residues. Germline values: CDR1 MDHEN, CDR2 SYDVKM. CDR3 region: CASSPAGAGANVLTF. The CDR3 coding sequence is TGTGCCAGCAGTCCCGCGGGAGCCGGGGCCAACGTCCTGACTTTC.

This clonotype was counted a few times. V usage is TRBV10-3 and J usage is TRBJ2-7; 7 nucleotides align to TRBD1. The CDR3 spans 16 residues. V trimming: 6 bases; J trimming: 4 bases; junction bases outside the gene matches: 15. Germline-derived CDR1 and CDR2 are ENHRY and SYGVKD. CDR3 loop: CAISDFWMHRGYEQYF. Here the CDR3 DNA reads TGTGCCATCAGCGACTTTTGGATGCACAGGGGTTACGAGCAGTACTTC.

This clonotype showed up many times. This chain connects TRBV4-3 to TRBJ2-1, with D possibly matching TRBD2 (6 bases). The V gene lost 0 bases and the J gene lost 1 base, with 7 bases spanning the gap. This CDR3 has 15 amino acids. Germline assignment: CDR1 LGHNA and CDR2 YSLEER. CDR3 nucleotide sequence: TGCGCCAGCAGCCAAGATCGGGGGTCCTACAATGAGCAGTTCTTC. Encoded protein: CASSQDRGSYNEQFF.

The gene calls are TRBV6-1 and TRBJ1-5; D not certain. Between the trimmed V and J ends, which lost 6 bases and 3 bases, there was a span of 9 bases. The CDR3 is 13 residues long. Germline CDR1 is MNHNS and CDR2 is SASEGT. The chain's CDR3 is CASRIDPNQPQHF. The CDR3 nucleotides are TGTGCCAGCAGAATAGACCCCAATCAGCCCCAGCATTTT.

The chain recombines TRBV28 with TRBJ2-6; D unresolved. V was cut by 6 bases and J by 0 bases, with 6 bases left in between. There are 14 residues in the CDR3. The germline CDR1 and CDR2 sequences are MDHEN and SYDVKM. The CDR3 coding sequence is TGTGCCAGCAGACATCCCTCTGGGGCCAACGTCCTGACTTTC. Residues: CASRHPSGANVLTF.

This clonotype was detected a few times. DNA for the CDR3: TGCAGTGCTAGGGGGGGGCTAGGGGCAGATACGCAGTATTTT. This codes for CSARGGLGADTQYF. The chain carries TRBV20-1 and TRBJ2-3; possible D gene TRBD2, 7 bases. Germline V gene lookup returns CDR1 DFQATT and CDR2 SNEGSKA (reference sequence). The V and J ends lost 3 bases and 4 bases respectively, with 14 bases between them. The CDR3 runs to 14 residues.

This clonotype was counted only a few times. The CDR3 sequence is CASRAGTSRNEQYF. The CDR3 DNA reads as TGTGCCAGCAGGGCCGGGACTAGCAGAAACGAGCAGTACTTC. V gene TRBV12-3 or TRBV12-4 combines with J gene TRBJ2-7; TRBD2 agrees at 9 bases. After removal of 6 bases from V and 5 bases from J, the junction contained 8 bases not matched to a gene. There are 14 residues in the CDR3.